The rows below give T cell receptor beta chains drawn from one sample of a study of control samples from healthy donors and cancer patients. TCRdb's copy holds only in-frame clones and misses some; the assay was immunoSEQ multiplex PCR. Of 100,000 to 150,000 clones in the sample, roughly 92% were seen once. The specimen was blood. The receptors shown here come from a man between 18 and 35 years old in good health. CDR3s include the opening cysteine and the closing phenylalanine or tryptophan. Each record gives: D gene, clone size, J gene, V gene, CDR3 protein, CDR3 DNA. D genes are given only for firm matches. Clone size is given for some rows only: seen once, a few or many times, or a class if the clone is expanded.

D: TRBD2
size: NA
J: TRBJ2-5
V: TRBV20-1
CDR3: CSARGSGGLSETQYF
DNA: TGCAGTGCTCGTGGCAGCGGGGGGCTCTCAGAGACCCAGTACTTC

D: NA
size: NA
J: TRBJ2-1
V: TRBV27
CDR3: CASSSRFYNEQFF
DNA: TGTGCCAGCAGTTCCAGATTCTACAATGAGCAGTTCTTC

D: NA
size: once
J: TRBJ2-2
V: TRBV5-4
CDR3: CASSFLVGELFF
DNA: TGTGCCAGCAGCTTCCTAGTTGGGGAGCTGTTTTTT

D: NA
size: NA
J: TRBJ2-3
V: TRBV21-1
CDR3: CASRRDPSGCPDTQYF
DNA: TGTGCCAGCAGGAGGGACCCCTCGGGGTGTCCAGATACGCAGTATTTT

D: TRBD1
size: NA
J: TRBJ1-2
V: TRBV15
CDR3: CATSRRIIRQGDYGYTF
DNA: TGTGCCACCAGCAGAAGAATCATTAGACAGGGAGACTATGGCTACACCTTC

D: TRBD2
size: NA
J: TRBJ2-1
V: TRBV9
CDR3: CASSVYLAGGEQFF
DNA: TGTGCCAGCAGCGTCTACTTAGCGGGCGGGGAGCAGTTCTTC

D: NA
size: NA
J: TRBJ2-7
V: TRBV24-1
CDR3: CATTADYEQYF
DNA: TGTGCCACCACCGCTGACTACGAGCAGTACTTC

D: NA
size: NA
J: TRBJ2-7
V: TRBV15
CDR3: CATSSGGNRYEQYF
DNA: TGTGCCACCAGCAGCGGGGGCAACCGATACGAGCAGTACTTC

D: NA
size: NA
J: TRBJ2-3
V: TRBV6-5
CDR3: CVTGQSFTDTQYF
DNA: TGTGTTACAGGGCAAAGCTTCACAGATACGCAGTATTTT

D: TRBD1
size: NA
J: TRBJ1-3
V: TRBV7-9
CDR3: CASSLGQGLTGNTIYF
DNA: TGTGCCAGCAGCTTAGGACAGGGGTTGACTGGAAACACCATATATTTT

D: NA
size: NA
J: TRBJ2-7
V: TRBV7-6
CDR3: CASSSRHGQIYEQYF
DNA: TGTGCCAGCAGCTCCCGACACGGCCAAATCTACGAGCAGTACTTC

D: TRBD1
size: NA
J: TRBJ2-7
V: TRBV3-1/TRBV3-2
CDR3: CASTQGYRGGEQYF
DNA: TGTGCCAGCACCCAGGGTTACAGGGGTGGCGAGCAGTACTTC

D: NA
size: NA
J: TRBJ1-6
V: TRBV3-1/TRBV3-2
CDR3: CASSQLYSPLHF
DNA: TGTGCCAGCAGCCAACTATATTCACCCCTCCACTTT

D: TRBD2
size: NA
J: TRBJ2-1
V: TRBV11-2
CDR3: CATLEDSGGVREQFF
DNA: TGTGCCACCCTAGAGGATAGCGGGGGGGTTCGTGAGCAGTTCTTC

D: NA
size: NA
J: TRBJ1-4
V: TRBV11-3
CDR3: CASSLDHSLKRNEKLFF
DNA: TGTGCCAGCAGCTTAGATCATAGTCTCAAGAGGAATGAAAAACTGTTTTTT

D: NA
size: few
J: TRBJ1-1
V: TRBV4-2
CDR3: CASSQVGFSTEAFF
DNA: TGTGCCAGCAGCCAAGTGGGGTTTAGCACTGAAGCTTTCTTT

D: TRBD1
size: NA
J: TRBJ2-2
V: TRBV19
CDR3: CASSTDRVGTGELFF
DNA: TGTGCCAGTAGTACCGACAGGGTTGGTACCGGGGAGCTGTTTTTT

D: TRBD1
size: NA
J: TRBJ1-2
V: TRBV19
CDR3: CASSRTGGYGYTF
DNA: TGTGCCAGTAGCAGGACAGGAGGCTATGGCTACACCTTC

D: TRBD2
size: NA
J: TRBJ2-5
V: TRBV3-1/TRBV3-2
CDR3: CASKTRTSDGGTQYF
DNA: TGTGCCAGCAAAACTCGGACTAGCGACGGTGGGACCCAGTACTTC

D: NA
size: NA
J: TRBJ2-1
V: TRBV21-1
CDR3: CASSNFRTRRLAGGKPLYNEQFF
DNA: TGTGCCAGCAGCAATTTTCGGACCAGAAGACTAGCGGGGGGCAAGCCCCTTTACAATGAGCAGTTCTTC

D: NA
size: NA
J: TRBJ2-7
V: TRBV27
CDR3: CASSVDGSSYEQYF
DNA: TGTGCCAGCAGTGTTGACGGAAGCTCCTACGAGCAGTACTTC

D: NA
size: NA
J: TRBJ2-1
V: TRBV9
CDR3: CASSVGEILIEQFF
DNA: TGTGCCAGCAGCGTGGGGGAAATACTCATTGAGCAGTTCTTC

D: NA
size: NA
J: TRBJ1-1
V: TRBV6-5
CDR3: CASSRVVGPEAFF
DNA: TGTGCCAGCAGCCGCGTTGTGGGCCCTGAAGCTTTCTTT

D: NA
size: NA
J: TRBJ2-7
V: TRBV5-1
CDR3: CASSLAEPPYEQYF
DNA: TGCGCCAGCAGCTTAGCTGAGCCCCCCTACGAGCAGTACTTC

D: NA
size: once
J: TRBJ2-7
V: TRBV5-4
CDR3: CASSLGATISYEQYF
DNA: TGTGCCAGCAGCTTGGGGGCCACGATATCCTACGAGCAGTACTTC

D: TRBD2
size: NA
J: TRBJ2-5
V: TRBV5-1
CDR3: CASSSSGGDKKTQYF
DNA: TGCGCCAGCAGCTCTAGCGGGGGGGATAAGAAGACCCAGTACTTC

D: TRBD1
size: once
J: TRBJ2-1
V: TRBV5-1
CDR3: CASSLAPTGDNEQFF
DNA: TGCGCCAGCAGCTTGGCCCCGACAGGGGACAATGAGCAGTTCTTC

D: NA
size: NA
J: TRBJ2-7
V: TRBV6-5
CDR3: CASRLSGSYEQYF
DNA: TGTGCCAGCCGCCTTAGTGGTTCCTACGAGCAGTACTTC

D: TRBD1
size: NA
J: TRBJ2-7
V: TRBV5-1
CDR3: CASSLAPGGTYEQYF
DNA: TGCGCCAGCAGCTTGGCCCCAGGGGGCACTTACGAGCAGTACTTC

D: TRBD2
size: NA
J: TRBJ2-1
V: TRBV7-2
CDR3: CASSLVREGEQFF
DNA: TGTGCCAGCAGCTTAGTCCGGGAGGGAGAGCAGTTCTTC